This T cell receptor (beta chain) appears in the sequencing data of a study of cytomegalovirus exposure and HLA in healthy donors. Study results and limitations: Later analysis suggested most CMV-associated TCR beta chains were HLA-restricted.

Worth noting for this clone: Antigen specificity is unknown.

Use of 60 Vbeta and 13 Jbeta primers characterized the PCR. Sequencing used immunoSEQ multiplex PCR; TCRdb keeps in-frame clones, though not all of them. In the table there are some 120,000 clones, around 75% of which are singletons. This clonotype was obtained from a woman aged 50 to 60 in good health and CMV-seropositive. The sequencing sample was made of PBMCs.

The CDR3 here is CASSTLQGTEAFF. The CDR3 DNA follows: TGTGCCAGCAGCACCTTACAGGGGACTGAAGCTTTCTTT. The chain uses TRBV7-9 and TRBJ1-1, with 7 nucleotides matching TRBD1. The J segment lost 5 bases and the V segment lost 5 bases, leaving 5 bases of the junction unmatched. The CDR3 is 13 residues long. CDR1 SEHNR and CDR2 FQNEAQ come from the germline V gene (reference sequence).